The 18 T cell receptor beta chains in this list originate from one sample, sequenced in a study of CD8+ T cells in alopecia areata. Following RNA extraction, reverse transcription yielded cDNA that acted as the sequencing template. Generated by immunoSEQ multiplex PCR, the TCRdb table keeps only in-frame clones and is missing some. Here the sample spans some 150,000 clones, about 85% being singletons. Treatment indicated: oral pan-JAK inhibitor, 5-10 mg twice daily. This specimen was CD8+ T cells sorted from blood, taken at week 4, from a patient treated with tofacitinib. The receptors originated from a human donor with alopecia areata.

This clone was seen just once. The chain has TRBV11-2 and TRBJ2-7, with D hard to call. Germline CDR1 and CDR2: SGHAT and FQNNGV. CDR3 length: 13 residues. With 4 bases removed from V and 4 bases from J, the gap between germline ends came to 11 bases. The CDR3, as DNA: TGTGCCAGCAGCTCCGACAACGTTTACGAGCAGTACTTC. It is translated as CASSSDNVYEQYF.

The J gene is TRBJ2-1, the V gene TRBV25-1; D possibly corresponds to TRBD2 (5 bases). Germline V CDR1 and CDR2: MGHDK, SYGVNS. The CDR3 has 13 residues. Trimming pared 3 bases from V and 2 bases from J, leaving 5 bases between. The CDR3 here is CASSETTYNEQFF. CDR3 nucleotide sequence: TGTGCCAGCAGTGAGACTACCTACAATGAGCAGTTCTTC.

The rearrangement uses TRBV5-4 and TRBJ2-3; possibly TRBD2 for D (6 bases). V lost 6 bases and J 2 bases, leaving 16 bases between the germline ends. This CDR3 is 15 amino acids long. CDR1 is SGHNT and CDR2 is YYREEE in the germline V gene (reference sequence). The CDR3 sequence: CASTPLTGDTDTQYF. CDR3 sequence (DNA): TGTGCCAGCACCCCTTTAACGGGGGACACAGATACGCAGTATTTT.

The V call is TRBV29-1, the J call TRBJ2-1, with TRBD2 matching over 9 bases. V lost 6 bases and J lost 9; bases outside the gene matches: 15. The germline V gene encodes CDR1 SQVTM and CDR2 ANQGSEA. The CDR3 totals 15 residues. The CDR3 coding sequence is TGCAGCGTAGACCTGGGGACTAGCACAGCGGGTGAGCAGTTCTTC. This codes for CSVDLGTSTAGEQFF.

CDR3 DNA sequence: TGTGCCAGCAGTGACAGGGGGTACGGCTACACCTTC. Translation gives CASSDRGYGYTF. The gene calls are TRBV25-1 and TRBJ1-2; 7 nucleotides agree with TRBD1. J gave up 8 bases and V 3 bases, and 3 bases lay outside the gene matches. The CDR3 loop spans 12 amino acids. Germline V CDR1 and CDR2: MGHDK, SYGVNS.

The V call is TRBV29-1, the J call TRBJ2-1; D is unclear. The germline V gene has CDR1 SQVTM and CDR2 ANQGSEA. The CDR3 extends over 15 amino acids. V lost 2 bases, J lost 5 bases, and 16 bases lay in between. CDR3 sequence reads: CSVERTRATDNEQFF. The CDR3 DNA sequence: TGCAGCGTTGAAAGGACGAGAGCGACTGACAATGAGCAGTTCTTC.

Only a few counts were recorded for this clone. The rearrangement links TRBV27 to TRBJ2-1; 7 positions agree with TRBD1. With 4 bases clipped from V and 2 bases from J, the junction kept 5 bases outside the gene matches. Germline V CDR1 and CDR2: MNHEY, SMNVEV (reference sequence). The CDR3 has 15 amino acids. The CDR3 nucleotides read TGTGCCAGCAGTTCCGGACAGGTTGCCTACAATGAGCAGTTCTTC. It yields the protein CASSSGQVAYNEQFF.

The rearrangement uses TRBV5-6 and TRBJ2-5; D is possibly TRBD1 (6 bases). Germline loops: CDR1 SGHDT, CDR2 YYEEEE. The CDR3 runs to 17 residues. V was clipped by 0 bases and J by 2 bases, with 17 bases between them. The CDR3 loop is CASSLVWEADRQETQYF. DNA for the CDR3: TGTGCCAGCAGCTTGGTTTGGGAAGCCGACAGGCAAGAGACCCAGTACTTC.

The V call is TRBV14, the J call TRBJ2-3; 7 bases map to TRBD2. Trimming removed 1 base from V and 2 bases from J; junction bases left unmatched: 6. Germline V gives CDR1 SGHDN, CDR2 FVKESK. There are 16 residues in the CDR3. This CDR3 reads CASSQGTGGITDTQYF. The CDR3 bases are TGTGCCAGCAGCCAAGGGACGGGGGGAATCACAGATACGCAGTATTTT.

The rearrangement joins TRBV5-1 to TRBJ2-3, with 14 bases lining up with TRBD2. Germline CDR1 SGHRS, CDR2 YFSETQ. Losses at the gene ends were 2 bases for V and 4 bases for J; bases not matched to a gene: 3. The CDR3 loop spans 16 amino acids. As DNA, the CDR3 is TGCGCCAGCAGCTTAACGACTAGCGGGGGGGCAGATACGCAGTATTTT. Translating gives CASSLTTSGGADTQYF.

The chain carries TRBV29-1 and TRBJ2-7; tentative D call: TRBD2 (6 bases). The CDR3 covers 13 residues. Germline values: CDR1 SQVTM, CDR2 ANQGSEA. V gave up 0 bases and J gave up 6 bases, with 12 bases separating them. CDR3 loop: CSVEDGAGPEQYF. The CDR3 DNA reads TGCAGCGTTGAAGATGGTGCGGGACCCGAGCAGTACTTC.

The chain couples TRBV7-3 to TRBJ2-7, with TRBD2 matching over 7 bases. The CDR3 sequence is 13 residues long. V was pared by 5 bases and J by 0 bases, with 1 base of the junction left unmatched. The V gene's germline CDR1 is SGHTA and CDR2 FQGTGA. The CDR3 reads CASSLADSYEQYF. In DNA form, the CDR3 reads TGTGCCAGCAGCCTAGCGGACTCCTACGAGCAGTACTTC.

The chain recombines TRBV27 with TRBJ2-3, with a possible D match to TRBD2 (5 bases). V lost 7 bases and J lost 6, with 20 bases in between. Germline V lookup: CDR1 MNHEY, CDR2 SMNVEV (reference sequence). The CDR3 contains 15 residues. CDR3 in amino acids: CASTPGPGSLDTQYF. CDR3 coding DNA: TGTGCCAGCACCCCCGGCCCGGGAAGTTTGGATACGCAGTATTTT.

The gene calls are TRBV19 and TRBJ2-1, with TRBD2 identical over 11 bases. With 7 bases clipped from V and 2 bases from J, the junction kept 7 bases outside the gene matches. The CDR3 runs 16 residues. Germline-derived CDR1 and CDR2 are LNHDA and SQIVND (reference sequence). In nucleotides, the CDR3 is TGTGCCAGTAACCCAACTAGCGGGAGCGCCTACAATGAGCAGTTCTTC. This encodes CASNPTSGSAYNEQFF. The variable domain in full, with the rest retrieved from reference TRBV19 and TRBJ2-1, is DGGITQSPKYLFRKEGQNVTLSCEQNLNHDAMYWYRQDPGQGLRLIYYSQIVNDFQKGDIAEGYSVSREKKESFPLTVTSAQKNPTAFYLCASNPTSGSAYNEQFFGPGTRLTVL.

For this clone: Additional DNA sequences in this sample encode the identical CDR3. The chain recombines TRBV5-1 with TRBJ2-1; 9 nucleotides match TRBD2. J lost 2 bases, V lost 0 bases, and 0 bases had no gene match. In germline, CDR1 is SGHRS, CDR2 YFSETQ. The CDR3 is made up of 15 amino acids. The CDR3 sequence is CASSLGLAAYNEQFF. In DNA form, the CDR3 reads TGCGCCAGCAGCTTGGGACTAGCGGCCTACAATGAGCAGTTCTTC.

The DNA for the CDR3 is TGTGCCAGTAGTCTCACGGAGGAGGTTAGCGAGCAGTACTTC. Translated: CASSLTEEVSEQYF. The gene calls are TRBV19 and TRBJ2-7, with D possibly being TRBD2 (5 bases). Germline assignment: CDR1 LNHDA and CDR2 SQIVND (reference sequence). V lost 5 bases and J 6 bases, leaving 17 bases between the germline ends. The CDR3 covers 14 residues. Drawing the rest from reference TRBV19 and TRBJ2-7, the complete variable domain is DGGITQSPKYLFRKEGQNVTLSCEQNLNHDAMYWYRQDPGQGLRLIYYSQIVNDFQKGDIAEGYSVSREKKESFPLTVTSAQKNPTAFYLCASSLTEEVSEQYFGPGTRLTVT.

The chain couples TRBV11-2 to TRBJ2-3, with D possibly called TRBD1 or TRBD2 (6 bases each). Germline assignment: CDR1 SGHAT and CDR2 FQNNGV. This CDR3 is 16 amino acids long. V lost 1 base and J 2 bases, leaving 13 bases between the germline ends. The DNA for the CDR3 is TGTGCCAGCAGCTTAGTCGGGGGCATTCTCACAGATACGCAGTATTTT. Residues: CASSLVGGILTDTQYF.

The CDR3 reads CASSGIESSGNTIYF. CDR3 DNA: TGTGCCAGCAGTGGGATAGAAAGCTCTGGAAACACCATATATTTT. The chain recombines TRBV28 with TRBJ1-3; D not certain. Between the trimmed V and J ends, which lost 5 bases and 0 bases, there was a span of 11 bases. This CDR3 is 15 amino acids long. Per germline, CDR1 MDHEN and CDR2 SYDVKM.